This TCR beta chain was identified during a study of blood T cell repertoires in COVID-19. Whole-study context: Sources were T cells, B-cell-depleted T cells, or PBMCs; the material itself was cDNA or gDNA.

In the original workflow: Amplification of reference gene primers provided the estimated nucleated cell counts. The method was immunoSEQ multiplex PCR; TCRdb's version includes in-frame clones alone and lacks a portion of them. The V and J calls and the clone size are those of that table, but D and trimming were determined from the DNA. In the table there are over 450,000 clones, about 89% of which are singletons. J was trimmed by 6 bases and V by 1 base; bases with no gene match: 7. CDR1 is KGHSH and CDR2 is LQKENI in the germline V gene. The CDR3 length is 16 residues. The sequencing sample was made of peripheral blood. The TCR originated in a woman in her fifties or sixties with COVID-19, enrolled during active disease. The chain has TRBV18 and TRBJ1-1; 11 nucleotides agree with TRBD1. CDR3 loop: CASSPRLDRGLSEAFF. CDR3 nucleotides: TGTGCCAGCTCACCACGCCTGGACAGGGGGCTTTCTGAAGCTTTCTTT.